This T cell receptor (beta chain) was retrieved from a study of patients and donors after allogeneic stem cell transplantation. TCRdb reanalysed the RT-PCR reads using MiXCR and keeps one entry per CDR3 protein. Counted here are 800,000 to 1,000,000 distinct CDR3 sequences, roughly 18% occurring once; the ten biggest clones make up around 6%. The CDR3 is 14 residues long. CDR1 and CDR2 (germline): SQVTM, ANQGSEA. Trimming removed 4 bases from V and 8 bases from J; junction bases left unmatched: 12. The receptor comes from a human donor who was either an allogeneic HSCT recipient or a stem cell or donor lymphocyte infusion donor (not recorded which). It is not recorded whose cells these are; they may come from a transplant donor. Sequencing input: blood, either unsorted or a sorted T cell fraction (not recorded which). The J gene is TRBJ1-2, the V gene TRBV29-1, with 8 bases matching TRBD1. The CDR3 nucleotides are TGCAGCGTTGCTTCCCAGGGGGCTCTTTACGGCTACACCTTC. It yields the protein CSVASQGALYGYTF.